These 21 T cell receptor beta chains were sequenced from one sample in a study of blood T cell repertoires in COVID-19. Libraries were prepared by immunoSEQ multiplex PCR; TCRdb keeps only in-frame clonotypes and omits some of them. The data hold about 94,000 clones, with 80% observed a single time. The sample consisted of peripheral blood. The receptors were gathered from a human donor in a cohort sampled during active COVID-19.

V is TRBV10-3 and J is TRBJ2-7; 7 nucleotides match TRBD1. Per the germline V gene, CDR1 is ENHRY and CDR2 is SYGVKD. This CDR3 is built from 14 residues. Unmatched junction bases numbered 8, after V lost 2 bases and J lost 7 bases. The CDR3 region is CAISEGQVEGEQYF. The CDR3 DNA reads as TGTGCCATCAGTGAGGGACAGGTCGAGGGGGAGCAGTACTTC.

The chain carries TRBV7-9 and TRBJ2-1, with 9 bases identical to TRBD1. CDR1 is SEHNR and CDR2 is FQNEAQ in the germline V gene (reference sequence). J lost 9 bases, V lost 5 bases, and 14 bases had no gene match. CDR3 length: 16 residues. For the CDR3, the DNA is TGTGCCAGCAGCGTGGAAACAGGGGGCGTTACTGGTGAGCAGTTCTTC. Amino acids: CASSVETGGVTGEQFF.

The gene calls are TRBV5-8 and TRBJ2-5; D unresolved. Trimming stripped 5 bases from V and 5 bases from J, with 10 bases between. This CDR3 contains 12 residues. Germline loops: CDR1 SGHTS, CDR2 YDEGEE. This chain's CDR3 is CASSPFEETQYF. DNA of the CDR3: TGTGCCAGCAGTCCCTTTGAGGAGACCCAGTACTTC.

The V call is TRBV28, the J call TRBJ2-5, with 9 positions matching TRBD1. The V gene's germline CDR1 is MDHEN and CDR2 SYDVKM. The CDR3 is made up of 16 amino acids. With V trimmed by 6 bases and J by 7 bases, 15 bases remained unmatched. The CDR3: CASSPPGQGALRTQYF. CDR3 DNA sequence: TGTGCCAGCAGCCCTCCGGGACAGGGAGCTCTGCGGACCCAGTACTTC.

The V call is TRBV5-1, the J call TRBJ2-7; 9 positions match TRBD2. The germline V gene has CDR1 SGHRS and CDR2 YFSETQ. V dropped 1 base and J dropped 6; count of bases not matched to a gene: 11. This CDR3 is built from 16 residues. Written as DNA, the CDR3 is TGCGCCAGCAGCTTGCTTGCGGGAGGGCCGCGGAGCGAGCAGTACTTC. Amino acids: CASSLLAGGPRSEQYF.

The CDR3, as DNA: TGTGCCAGCAGTTCGAACAGGGGGTGGACTGAAGCTTTCTTT. The encoded protein is CASSSNRGWTEAFF. The chain uses TRBV6-5 and TRBJ1-1; 8 nucleotides line up with TRBD1. J gave up 5 bases and V 4 bases, and 6 bases lay outside the gene matches. Germline V gives CDR1 MNHEY, CDR2 SVGAGI. This CDR3 has 14 residues.

The chain links TRBV29-1 to TRBJ2-7; possible D gene TRBD1, 5 bases. The germline V gene has CDR1 SQVTM and CDR2 ANQGSEA. Trimming left V 7 bases short and J 5 bases short, with 15 bases between. The CDR3 runs 12 residues. Here the CDR3 reads CSEGKYLDEQYF. The CDR3 nucleotides are TGCAGCGAGGGGAAATACTTAGACGAGCAGTACTTC.

The chain links TRBV18 to TRBJ2-1; the D is unclear. V lost 6 bases to trimming and J lost 4 bases, with 10 bases between them. CDR1 and CDR2 from the germline V gene are KGHSH and LQKENI. The CDR3 runs 13 residues. The CDR3 region has the DNA TGTGCCAGCTCCCTCTCCCAGTACAATGAGCAGTTCTTC. This encodes CASSLSQYNEQFF.

The V gene is TRBV7-2, the J gene TRBJ2-3, with D perhaps TRBD2 (5 bases). V was pared by 5 bases and J by 0 bases, with 12 bases between. There are 15 residues in the CDR3. Per the germline V gene, CDR1 is SGHTA and CDR2 is FQGNSA. The CDR3 here is CASSGQVASTDTQYF. The DNA for the CDR3 is TGTGCCAGCAGCGGCCAAGTAGCGAGCACAGATACGCAGTATTTT.

The chain links TRBV10-3 to TRBJ2-1; TRBD2 is a possible D gene (5 bases). CDR3 length: 14 residues. The V gene lost 2 bases and the J gene lost 5 bases, with 10 bases spanning the gap. Germline values: CDR1 ENHRY, CDR2 SYGVKD. CDR3 sequence: CAISEGLPDNEQFF. The CDR3 DNA sequence: TGTGCCATCAGTGAGGGACTTCCCGACAATGAGCAGTTCTTC.

This chain joins TRBV2 and TRBJ1-5, with a tentative D call TRBD1 (5 bases). CDR3 length equals 15 residues. Between the trimmed V and J ends, which lost 0 bases and 2 bases, there was a span of 8 bases. Germline lookup yields CDR1 SNHLY and CDR2 FYNNEI. CDR3 coding DNA: TGTGCCAGCAGTGAAGCGGCCAGGGGCAATCAGCCCCAGCATTTT. Translating it yields CASSEAARGNQPQHF.

The rearrangement links TRBV23-1 to TRBJ1-4, with 7 bases fitting TRBD1. TRBV23-1 is an open reading frame, and its role is uncertain. Trimming took 10 bases from V and 7 from J; bases not matched to a gene: 12. The CDR3 sequence is 14 residues long. CDR3 protein: CATPDRALAEKLFF. CDR3 nucleotides: TGCGCCACTCCTGACAGGGCCTTAGCTGAAAAACTGTTTTTT.

The chain combines TRBV7-9 with TRBJ1-2; unclear D gene. This CDR3 spans 14 amino acids. V gave up 2 bases and J gave up 3 bases, with 10 bases separating them. The germline V gene has CDR1 SEHNR and CDR2 FQNEAQ (reference sequence). Written as DNA, the CDR3 is TGTGCCAGCAGCTTAAGAGATTGGTACTATGGCTACACCTTC. It specifies CASSLRDWYYGYTF.

The V call is TRBV30, the J call TRBJ1-2; perhaps TRBD1 as D (5 bases). CDR3 length: 12 residues. The V and J ends lost 1 base and 8 bases respectively, with 11 bases between them. Looked up from germline, CDR1 is GTSNPN and CDR2 is SVGIG (reference sequence). CDR3 sequence: CAWSGQWGGYTF. The CDR3 nucleotides read TGTGCCTGGAGTGGACAGTGGGGAGGCTACACCTTC.

The rearrangement joins TRBV15 to TRBJ1-4; possible D gene TRBD1, 5 bases. The CDR3 consists of 14 residues. Germline CDR1 reads LNHNV; CDR2 reads YYDKDF (reference sequence). The V and J ends lost 0 bases and 8 bases respectively, with 10 bases between them. The DNA of the CDR3 is TGTGCCACCAGCAGAGATGACAGCCGGGAAAAACTGTTTTTT. This sequence encodes CATSRDDSREKLFF.

The chain links TRBV30 to TRBJ2-5; D unresolved. V dropped 2 bases and J dropped 6 bases, with 7 bases sitting between them. The CDR3 has 11 residues. Per the germline V gene, CDR1 is GTSNPN and CDR2 is SVGIG (reference sequence). In DNA, the CDR3 is TGTGCCTGGAGTCTCGAGAAGACCCAGTACTTC. It translates to CAWSLEKTQYF.

This chain connects TRBV9 to TRBJ1-1; D is unresolved. The CDR3 is 15 residues long. Trimming took off 0 bases at V and 1 base at J, with 10 bases between the two ends. The V gene's germline CDR1 is SGDLS and CDR2 YYNGEE. The CDR3 reads CASSVGIQSNTEAFF. The CDR3 bases are TGTGCCAGCAGCGTAGGAATTCAGTCGAACACTGAAGCTTTCTTT.

Concerning this clone: Other DNA sequences within the sample encode an identical CDR3. The genes are TRBV28 and TRBJ2-7; 13 bases agree with TRBD2. The trim removed 3 bases at V and 4 bases at J, leaving 0 bases unmatched. This CDR3 region has 14 residues. CDR1 and CDR2 from the germline V gene are MDHEN and SYDVKM. Here the CDR3 DNA reads TGTGCCAGCAGTTTGGGACTAGCGGGGTACGAGCAGTACTTC. This sequence encodes CASSLGLAGYEQYF.

The genes are TRBV7-2 and TRBJ1-5; 8 nucleotides agree with TRBD1. V was pared by 2 bases and J by 2 bases, with 5 bases of the junction left unmatched. The CDR3 is 16 residues long. The germline V gene encodes CDR1 SGHTA and CDR2 FQGNSA. Here the CDR3 reads CASSLWVDRGNQPQHF. CDR3 DNA sequence: TGTGCCAGCAGCTTATGGGTGGACAGGGGCAATCAGCCCCAGCATTTT.

V gene TRBV28 combines with J gene TRBJ1-1, with D uncertain. This CDR3 comprises 13 residues. The germline V gene has CDR1 MDHEN and CDR2 SYDVKM. V lost 9 bases to trimming and J lost 6 bases, with 17 bases between them. The CDR3 protein is CASTVVERAEAFF. In nucleotides, the CDR3 is TGTGCCAGTACGGTGGTGGAGCGGGCTGAAGCTTTCTTT.

V gene TRBV7-2 combines with J gene TRBJ1-5; D is unclear. CDR1 is SGHTA, CDR2 FQGNSA, per germline. This CDR3 comprises 14 residues. V was pared by 5 bases and J by 3 bases, with 11 bases between. Here the CDR3 reads CASSPERVNQPQHF. CDR3 DNA sequence: TGTGCCAGCAGCCCGGAGAGGGTCAATCAGCCCCAGCATTTT.